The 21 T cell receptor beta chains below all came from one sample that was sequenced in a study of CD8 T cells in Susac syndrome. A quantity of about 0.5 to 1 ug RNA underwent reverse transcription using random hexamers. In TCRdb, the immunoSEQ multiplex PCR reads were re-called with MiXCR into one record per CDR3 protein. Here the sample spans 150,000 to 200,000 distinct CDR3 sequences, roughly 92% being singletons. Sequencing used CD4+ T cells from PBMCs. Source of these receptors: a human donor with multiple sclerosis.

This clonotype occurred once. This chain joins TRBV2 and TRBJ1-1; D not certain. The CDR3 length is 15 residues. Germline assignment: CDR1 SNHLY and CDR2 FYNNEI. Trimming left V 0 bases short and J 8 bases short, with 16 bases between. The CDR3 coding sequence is TGTGCCAGCAGTGAAGCCCAACCCCCGCAGGACGAAGCTTTCTTT. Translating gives CASSEAQPPQDEAFF. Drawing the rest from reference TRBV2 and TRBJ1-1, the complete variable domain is EPEVTQTPSHQVTQMGQEVILRCVPISNHLYFYWYRQILGQKVEFLVSFYNNEISEKSEIFDDQFSVERPDGSNFTLKIRSTKLEDSAMYFCASSEAQPPQDEAFFGQGTRLTVV.

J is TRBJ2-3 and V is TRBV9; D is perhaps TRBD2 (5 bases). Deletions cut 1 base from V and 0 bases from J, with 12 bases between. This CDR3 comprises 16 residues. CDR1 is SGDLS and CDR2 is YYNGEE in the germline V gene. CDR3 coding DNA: TGTGCCAGCAGCGTAAGGCCAGCGGCTAGCACAGATACGCAGTATTTT. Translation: CASSVRPAASTDTQYF.

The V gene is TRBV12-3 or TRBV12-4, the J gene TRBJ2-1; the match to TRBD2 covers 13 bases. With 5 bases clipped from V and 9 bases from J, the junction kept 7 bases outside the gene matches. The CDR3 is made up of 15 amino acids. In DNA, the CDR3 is TGTGCCAGCAGTAGTACTAGCGGGAGGGAGGGTGAGCAGTTCTTC. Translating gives CASSSTSGREGEQFF.

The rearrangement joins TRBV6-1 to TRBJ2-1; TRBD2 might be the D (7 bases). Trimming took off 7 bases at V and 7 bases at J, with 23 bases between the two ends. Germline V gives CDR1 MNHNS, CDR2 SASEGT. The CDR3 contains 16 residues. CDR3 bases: TGTGCCAGCATCCCAACAGGGCTAGCGGTAAAGAATGAGCAGTTCTTC. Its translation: CASIPTGLAVKNEQFF.

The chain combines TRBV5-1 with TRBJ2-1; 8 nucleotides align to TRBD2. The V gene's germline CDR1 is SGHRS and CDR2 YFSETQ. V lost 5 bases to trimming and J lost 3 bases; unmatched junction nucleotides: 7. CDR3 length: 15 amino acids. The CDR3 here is CASSRLAGSYNEQFF. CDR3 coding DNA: TGCGCCAGCAGTCGTTTAGCGGGAAGCTACAATGAGCAGTTCTTC.

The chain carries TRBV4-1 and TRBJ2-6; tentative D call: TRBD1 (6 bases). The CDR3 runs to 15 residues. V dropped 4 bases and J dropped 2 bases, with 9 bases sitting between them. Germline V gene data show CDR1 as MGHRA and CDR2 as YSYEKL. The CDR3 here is CASSLNRAGANVLTF. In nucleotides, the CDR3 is TGCGCCAGCAGCCTTAACAGGGCTGGGGCCAACGTCCTGACTTTC.

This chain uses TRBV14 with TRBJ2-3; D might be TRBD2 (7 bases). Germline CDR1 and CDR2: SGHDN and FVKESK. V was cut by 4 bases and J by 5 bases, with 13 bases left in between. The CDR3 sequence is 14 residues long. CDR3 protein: CASSPPGGRDTQYF. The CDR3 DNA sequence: TGTGCCAGCAGCCCCCCGGGGGGCCGAGATACGCAGTATTTT.

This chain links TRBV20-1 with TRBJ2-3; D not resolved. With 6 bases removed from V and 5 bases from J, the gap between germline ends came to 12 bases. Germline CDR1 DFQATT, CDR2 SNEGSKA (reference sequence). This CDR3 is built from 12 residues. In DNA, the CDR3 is TGCAGTGCGCTGTACCAAGGAGATACGCAGTATTTT. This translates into CSALYQGDTQYF.

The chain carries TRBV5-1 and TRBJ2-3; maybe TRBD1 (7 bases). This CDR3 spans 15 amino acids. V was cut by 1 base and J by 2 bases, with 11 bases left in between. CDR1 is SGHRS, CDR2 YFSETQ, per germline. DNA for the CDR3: TGCGCCAGCAGCTTGCTCAGGGGGGTCACAGATACGCAGTATTTT. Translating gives CASSLLRGVTDTQYF.

The CDR3, as DNA: TGTGCCAGCAGCCGAACTAGCTTGGTAGGCACAGATACGCAGTATTTT. This translates into CASSRTSLVGTDTQYF. The chain recombines TRBV7-3 with TRBJ2-3; D might be TRBD2 (6 bases). Germline V gene lookup returns CDR1 SGHTA and CDR2 FQGTGA. Trimming stripped 5 bases from V and 1 base from J, with 16 bases between. The CDR3 loop spans 16 amino acids. Looking up the rest from reference TRBV7-3 and TRBJ2-3 gives the full variable domain: GAGVSQTPSNKVTEKGKYVELRCDPISGHTALYWYRQSLGQGPEFLIYFQGTGAADDSGLPNDRFFAVRPEGSVSTLKIQRTERGDSAVYLCASSRTSLVGTDTQYFGPGTRLTVL.

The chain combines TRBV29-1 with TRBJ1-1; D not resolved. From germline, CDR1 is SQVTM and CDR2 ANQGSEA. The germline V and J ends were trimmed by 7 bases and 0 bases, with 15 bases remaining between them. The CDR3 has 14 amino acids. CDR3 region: CSAERGTVNTEAFF. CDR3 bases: TGCAGCGCGGAACGAGGAACAGTGAACACTGAAGCTTTCTTT.

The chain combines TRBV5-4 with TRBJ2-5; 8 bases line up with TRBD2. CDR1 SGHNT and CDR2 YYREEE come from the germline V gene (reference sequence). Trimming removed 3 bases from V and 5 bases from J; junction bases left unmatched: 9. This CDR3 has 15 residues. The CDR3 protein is CASSSERVAGETQYF. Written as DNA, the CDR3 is TGTGCCAGCAGCTCGGAAAGGGTAGCGGGGGAGACCCAGTACTTC.

The CDR3 here is CASSALGGRFNEQFF. CDR3 DNA: TGTGCCAGCAGCGCCCTTGGCGGGAGGTTTAATGAGCAGTTCTTC. The chain recombines TRBV9 with TRBJ2-1; 8 nucleotides agree with TRBD2. Germline-derived CDR1 and CDR2 are SGDLS and YYNGEE. The CDR3 loop spans 15 amino acids. The J segment lost 7 bases and the V segment lost 3 bases, leaving 9 bases of the junction unmatched.

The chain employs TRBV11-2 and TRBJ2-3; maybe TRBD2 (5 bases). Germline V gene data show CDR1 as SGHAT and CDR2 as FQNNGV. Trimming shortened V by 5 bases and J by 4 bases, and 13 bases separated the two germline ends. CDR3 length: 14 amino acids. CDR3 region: CASSPSMRADTQYF. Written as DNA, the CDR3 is TGTGCCAGCAGCCCAAGTATGCGGGCAGATACGCAGTATTTT.

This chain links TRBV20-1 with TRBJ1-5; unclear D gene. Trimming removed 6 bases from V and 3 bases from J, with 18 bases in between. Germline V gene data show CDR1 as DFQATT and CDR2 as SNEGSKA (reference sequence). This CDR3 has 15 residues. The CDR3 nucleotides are TGCAGTGCGCCTCGGGCAGGTCCTTACAATCAGCCCCAGCATTTT. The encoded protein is CSAPRAGPYNQPQHF.

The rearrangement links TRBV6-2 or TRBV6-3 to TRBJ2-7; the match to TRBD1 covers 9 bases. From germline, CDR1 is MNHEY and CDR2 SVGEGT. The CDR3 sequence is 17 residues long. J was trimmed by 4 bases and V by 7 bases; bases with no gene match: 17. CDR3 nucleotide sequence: TGTGCCAGCACCGGGACAGGGAGGGGCCGAGGGATATACGAGCAGTACTTC. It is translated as CASTGTGRGRGIYEQYF.

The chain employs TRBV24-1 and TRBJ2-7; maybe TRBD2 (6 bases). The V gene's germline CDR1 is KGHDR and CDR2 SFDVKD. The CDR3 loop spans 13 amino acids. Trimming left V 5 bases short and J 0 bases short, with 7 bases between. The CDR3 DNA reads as TGTGCCACCAGTGCCGGGAGCTCCTACGAGCAGTACTTC. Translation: CATSAGSSYEQYF.

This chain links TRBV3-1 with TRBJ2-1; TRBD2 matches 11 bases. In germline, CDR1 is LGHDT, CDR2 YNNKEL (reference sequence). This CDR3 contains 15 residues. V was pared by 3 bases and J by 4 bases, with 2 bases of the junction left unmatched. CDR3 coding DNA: TGTGCCAGCAGCCACACTAGCGGGGGATACAATGAGCAGTTCTTC. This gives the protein CASSHTSGGYNEQFF.

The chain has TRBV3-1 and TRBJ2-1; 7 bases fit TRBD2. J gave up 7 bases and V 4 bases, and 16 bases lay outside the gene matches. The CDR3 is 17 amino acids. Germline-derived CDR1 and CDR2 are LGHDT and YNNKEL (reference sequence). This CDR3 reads CASSPGDMGGILNEQFF. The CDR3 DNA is TGTGCCAGCAGCCCCGGTGATATGGGAGGGATATTAAATGAGCAGTTCTTC.

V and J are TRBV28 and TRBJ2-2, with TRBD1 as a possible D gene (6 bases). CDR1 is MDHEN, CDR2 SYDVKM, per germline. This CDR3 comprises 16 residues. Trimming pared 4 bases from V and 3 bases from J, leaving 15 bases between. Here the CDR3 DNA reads TGTGCCAGCAGTTCCCCGGACAGTATCCACACCGGGGAGCTGTTTTTT. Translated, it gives CASSSPDSIHTGELFF.

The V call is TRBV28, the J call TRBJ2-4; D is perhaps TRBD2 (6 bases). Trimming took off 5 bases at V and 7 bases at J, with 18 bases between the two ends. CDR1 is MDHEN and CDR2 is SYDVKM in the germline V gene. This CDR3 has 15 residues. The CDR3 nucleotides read TGTGCCAGCAGTCCCACTGCGGGAAGTAGGAACATTCAGTACTTC. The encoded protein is CASSPTAGSRNIQYF.